This T cell receptor beta chain was identified in a study of T-cell memory formation after mild COVID-19. This clonotype appeared a few times. TCRdb reprocessed the 5' RACE reads with MiXCR, giving one entry per CDR3 protein. Of about 240,000 distinct CDR3 sequences listed, approximately 9% were seen once; the top ten hold 22%. V was shortened by 3 bases and J by 2 bases, with 10 bases between the two germline ends. CDR3 length: 13 amino acids. Germline V gives CDR1 DFQATT, CDR2 SNEGSKA (reference sequence). The clonotype was recovered from a man aged 18-30 years who had mild COVID-19 (a few samples of this study predate the infection). Cell type and time point are not known. The chain employs TRBV20-1 and TRBJ2-5, with D perhaps matching TRBD1 or TRBD2 (5 bases each). Sequenced material: PBMCs or a T cell subset sorted from them (not recorded which). This CDR3 is CSARGELQETQYF. The CDR3 DNA reads TGCAGTGCTAGGGGGGAATTACAAGAGACCCAGTACTTC.